This TCR beta chain was profiled in a study of blood T cell repertoires in COVID-19 (dated by TCRdb to about 2020). With respect to the entire study: Collaborator samples came from the United States, Italy and Spain and covered acute and convalescent phases of COVID-19. Nearly every sample came with metadata listing a de-identified subject ID, COVID-19 status, age in years and sex. Samples were obtained from the ongoing ImmuneRACE study (first 160 participants) and from over 1,000 subjects provided by 6 global collaborators. A freely available public database, intended as a resource for researchers studying the immune response to SARS-CoV-2, is where the repertoires were released. HLA class I and class II types, where available, came from metadata supplied by the sample provider rather than from assay-based typing. The material from the prospective study consisted of cDNA or gDNA derived from T cells, B-cell-depleted T cells, or PBMCs. Deeply sampled blood TCRbeta repertoires from subjects exposed to, actively infected with, or recovered from COVID-19 were included in the dataset.

Paper-wide results and their limitations: How much clinical and demographic metadata was included differed by source and by participant, and the metadata was provided uncurated.

The immunoSEQ Assay, a bias-controlled multiplex PCR, was used to amplify TCRbeta CDR3 regions from genomic DNA. The source study handled its data this way. The number of nucleated cells in each sample was estimated from the amplification of reference gene primers within the assay. To quantify the absolute abundance of each unique TCRbeta CDR3 rearrangement, sequence reads were collapsed and filtered. For each sample, productive Simpson clonality was calculated as the square root of Simpson's diversity index over productive rearrangements. Here the immuneACCESS table is served through TCRdb, limited to in-frame sequences with V and J called. Missing clones are a known gap in these copies; in checked studies unresolved V genes cover under half, and the rest lacks a known reason. V, J and clone size are taken as reported in that table, and D and trimming were inferred from the DNA itself. The sample includes some 120,000 clones, with about 70% observed a single time. The ten most abundant clones make up around 2% of the sample.

The collaborating institutions used their own protocols to collect whole blood in K2EDTA tubes. For TCRbeta analysis, collaborator samples were shipped as frozen whole blood, as isolated PBMCs, or as DNA extracted from either sample type. This clone was counted only a few times. There is no known antigen for this receptor. Per-nucleotide qualities are absent, and no much larger clonotype sits a single base away. The CDR3 starts with the cysteine, ends with the phenylalanine, and has 14 residues. Only the CDR3 part of the read is kept: 42 bases, read in frame from the first base. CDR1 SGHDN and CDR2 FVKESK were looked up in the germline V gene. V and J lose 3 bases and 3 bases, and a span of 9 bases separates them.

Source material: peripheral blood. The sequence joins TRBV14 to TRBJ2-1, with a tentative D gene TRBD2 over 6 matching bases. The TCR comes from a woman aged 70 to 79 with acute or convalescent COVID-19. The CDR3 has the sequence CASSQASVYNEQFF. The sequence in DNA is TGTGCCAGCAGCCAGGCTAGCGTCTACAATGAGCAGTTCTTC. Here the CDR3 is joined to the reference TRBV14 and TRBJ2-1 genes, and the full variable domain is: EAGVTQFPSHSVIEKGQTVTLRCDPISGHDNLYWYRRVMGKEIKFLLHFVKESKQDESGMPNNRFLAERTGGTYSTLKVQPAELEDSGVYFCASSQASVYNEQFFGPGTRLTVL.